A selection of T cell receptor beta chains follows, all from one sample in a study of CD8 T cells in ankylosing spondylitis. TCRdb re-derived calls from the 5' RACE reads in MiXCR, one entry per CDR3 protein. This sample has under 450,000 distinct CDR3 sequences; approximately 22% occur once, and the top ten carry about an eighth. Sequenced input: blood, either unsorted or a sorted T cell fraction (not recorded which). Receptors originate from a male donor with ankylosing spondylitis or in good health (not recorded which). CDR3s include the opening cysteine and the closing phenylalanine or tryptophan. Fields, in order: J gene, D gene, clone size, V gene, CDR3 DNA, CDR3 protein. The D gene is left open where the match is weak. Clone size is given for some rows only: seen once, a few or many times, or a class if the clone is expanded.

J: TRBJ2-1
D: .
size: few
V: TRBV7-9
DNA: TGTGCCAGCAGCTTCCCGGGATTCAATGAGCAGTTCTTC
CDR3: CASSFPGFNEQFF

J: TRBJ2-7
D: .
size: .
V: TRBV7-6
DNA: TGTGCCAGCAGCCACCAGTCGTCCTACGAGCAGTACTTC
CDR3: CASSHQSSYEQYF

J: TRBJ1-5
D: .
size: few
V: TRBV15
DNA: TGTGCCACCAGCAGAGATGTTACAAGCAATCAGCCCCAGCATTTT
CDR3: CATSRDVTSNQPQHF

J: TRBJ1-3
D: .
size: few
V: TRBV20-1
DNA: TGCAGTGCTAGAGATCACTCAGGGGTCTCTGGAAACACCATATATTTT
CDR3: CSARDHSGVSGNTIYF

J: TRBJ2-7
D: .
size: .
V: TRBV12-3/TRBV12-4
DNA: TGTGCCAGCAGTTTAGCGCCAGGGATCCACGAGCAGTACTTC
CDR3: CASSLAPGIHEQYF

J: TRBJ1-4
D: TRBD1
size: few
V: TRBV2
DNA: TGTGCCAGCAGCCCCCTAGGACAGGCCGAAAAACTGTTTTTT
CDR3: CASSPLGQAEKLFF

J: TRBJ2-1
D: .
size: .
V: TRBV27
DNA: TGTGCCAGCACCCCTCGCCAGGCAGGAGACAATGAGCAGTTCTTC
CDR3: CASTPRQAGDNEQFF

J: TRBJ1-4
D: .
size: .
V: TRBV9
DNA: TGTGCCAGCAGCGTCACAGGAGCAACTAATGAAAAACTGTTTTTT
CDR3: CASSVTGATNEKLFF

J: TRBJ2-7
D: TRBD1
size: few
V: TRBV5-6
DNA: TGTGCCAGCAGCATCCGGGACAGGGGCTACGAGCAGTACTTC
CDR3: CASSIRDRGYEQYF

J: TRBJ1-2
D: .
size: .
V: TRBV4-2
DNA: TGTGCCAGCAGCCAAGAAAGGGGGGGGCATGGGCATGGCTACACCTTC
CDR3: CASSQERGGHGHGYTF

J: TRBJ2-6
D: .
size: few
V: TRBV12-3/TRBV12-4
DNA: TGTGCCAGCAGTGACAGTGGGTCTCCCTCTGGGGCCAACGTCCTGACTTTC
CDR3: CASSDSGSPSGANVLTF

J: TRBJ2-1
D: .
size: few
V: TRBV7-8
DNA: TGTGCCAGCAGCTTAGGGGACTCCTCGTGGAATGAGCAGTTCTTC
CDR3: CASSLGDSSWNEQFF

J: TRBJ2-1
D: TRBD2
size: few
V: TRBV12-3/TRBV12-4
DNA: TGTGCCAGCAGTCCGACTAGCGGGGGAGGTAATGAGCAGTTCTTC
CDR3: CASSPTSGGGNEQFF

J: TRBJ2-7
D: .
size: few
V: TRBV12-3/TRBV12-4
DNA: TGTGCCAGCAGTTTTTCTCTTGAGGTTTTCCACGAGCAGTACTTC
CDR3: CASSFSLEVFHEQYF

J: TRBJ2-3
D: TRBD2
size: .
V: TRBV7-9
DNA: TGTGCCAGCAGCCCCGGGACTAGCCCTCTTACGCAGTATTTT
CDR3: CASSPGTSPLTQYF

J: TRBJ2-5
D: .
size: .
V: TRBV2
DNA: TGTGCCAGCAGTGAAGGGGGCGGTGGGACCCAGTACTTC
CDR3: CASSEGGGGTQYF

J: TRBJ1-2
D: .
size: few
V: TRBV3-1
DNA: TGTGCCAGCAGCCAAGATACCCGGACGTACGAGGGCTACACCTTC
CDR3: CASSQDTRTYEGYTF

J: TRBJ1-5
D: .
size: .
V: TRBV6-5
DNA: TGTGCCAGCGGGGCTCAGCCCCAGCATTTT
CDR3: CASGAQPQHF

J: TRBJ2-2
D: .
size: .
V: TRBV19
DNA: TGTGCCAGTGCGTGGGACACCGGGGAGCTGTTTTTT
CDR3: CASAWDTGELFF

J: TRBJ2-5
D: .
size: .
V: TRBV28
DNA: TGTGCCAGTCGTACAGGGTTAGAGACCCAGTACTTC
CDR3: CASRTGLETQYF

J: TRBJ2-1
D: .
size: few
V: TRBV12-3/TRBV12-4
DNA: TGTGCCAGCAGTTTCGGGTCCCTGGGTGAGCAGTTCTTC
CDR3: CASSFGSLGEQFF

J: TRBJ2-2
D: .
size: .
V: TRBV12-3/TRBV12-4
DNA: TGTGCCAGCACCCCAGCCAGCGGGGAGCTGTTTTTT
CDR3: CASTPASGELFF

J: TRBJ2-5
D: .
size: .
V: TRBV13
DNA: TGTGCCAGCAGCTCCCATGGGAGCGCTGCCCCTCAAGAGACCCAGTACTTC
CDR3: CASSSHGSAAPQETQYF

J: TRBJ2-3
D: TRBD2
size: few
V: TRBV9
DNA: TGTGCCAGCAGCGTAGAGGCGGGGGGGTTAGATACGCAGTATTTT
CDR3: CASSVEAGGLDTQYF

J: TRBJ2-1
D: TRBD2
size: .
V: TRBV5-1
DNA: TGCGCCAGCAGCCTGAGCGGGGGGGCAACAAATGAGCAGTTCTTC
CDR3: CASSLSGGATNEQFF

J: TRBJ2-1
D: .
size: .
V: TRBV20-1
DNA: TGCAGTGCTAGAGATACGCCTTACTCTTTC
CDR3: CSARDTPYSF

J: TRBJ2-2
D: .
size: once
V: TRBV2
DNA: TGTGCCAGCTTGTACAACACCGGGGAGCTGTTTTTT
CDR3: CASLYNTGELFF

J: TRBJ2-3
D: .
size: many
V: TRBV15
DNA: TGTGCCACCAGCGGGTCCTCCACAGATACGCAGTATTTT
CDR3: CATSGSSTDTQYF

J: TRBJ2-1
D: TRBD2
size: few
V: TRBV19
DNA: TGTGCCAGTAGTTATAGCGGGGGCCTTTCCTACAATGAGCAGTTCTTC
CDR3: CASSYSGGLSYNEQFF

J: TRBJ2-7
D: .
size: few
V: TRBV12-3/TRBV12-4
DNA: TGTGCCAGCAGTCCTCTCTGGGGCGCGGCCTACGAGCAGTACTTC
CDR3: CASSPLWGAAYEQYF

J: TRBJ2-7
D: .
size: .
V: TRBV10-3
DNA: TGTGCCATCAGTGAACGCCGGGACACCAACGAGCAGTACTTC
CDR3: CAISERRDTNEQYF

J: TRBJ2-2
D: TRBD1
size: few
V: TRBV3-1
DNA: TGTGCCAGCAGCTACGGGACAGGGGCTCCCGGGGAGCTGTTTTTT
CDR3: CASSYGTGAPGELFF

J: TRBJ2-7
D: TRBD2
size: few
V: TRBV29-1
DNA: TGCAGCGTTGGGGGTCCGGGGGGTCTCGGCGAGCAGTACTTC
CDR3: CSVGGPGGLGEQYF

J: TRBJ2-1
D: .
size: few
V: TRBV29-1
DNA: TGCAGCGTTGGCGGGACAGCTGAGCAGTTCTTC
CDR3: CSVGGTAEQFF

J: TRBJ2-1
D: .
size: .
V: TRBV4-1
DNA: TGCGCCAGCAGCCATTTGCAATTAATCAATGAGCAGTTCTTC
CDR3: CASSHLQLINEQFF

J: TRBJ2-2
D: .
size: many
V: TRBV12-3/TRBV12-4
DNA: TGTGCCAGCAGCCCCCCCGCCGGGGAGCTGTTTTTT
CDR3: CASSPPAGELFF

J: TRBJ2-3
D: TRBD1
size: .
V: TRBV5-5
DNA: TGTGCCAGCAGCCTAACGGGACAGTCTTCCACAGATACGCAGTATTTT
CDR3: CASSLTGQSSTDTQYF

J: TRBJ2-5
D: .
size: .
V: TRBV3-1
DNA: TGTGCCAGCAGCCCGGACCTGGAAGAGACCCAGTACTTC
CDR3: CASSPDLEETQYF

J: TRBJ1-2
D: .
size: .
V: TRBV12-3/TRBV12-4
DNA: TGTGCCAGCAGGGAGGAGGTTCGCTACACCTTC
CDR3: CASREEVRYTF

J: TRBJ2-1
D: TRBD1
size: few
V: TRBV2
DNA: TGTGCCAGCGGAGGACAGGGGGGGTACAATGAGCAGTTCTTC
CDR3: CASGGQGGYNEQFF

J: TRBJ1-2
D: .
size: once
V: TRBV30
DNA: TGTGCCTGGGTGGGGGTGGCTAACTATGGCTACACCTTC
CDR3: CAWVGVANYGYTF

J: TRBJ2-7
D: .
size: few
V: TRBV20-1
DNA: TGCAGTGCTAGAACCCTAGGGGGAAACGAGCAGTACTTC
CDR3: CSARTLGGNEQYF

J: TRBJ2-5
D: TRBD2
size: .
V: TRBV7-2
DNA: TGTGCCAGCAGCTTCCCTGCGGGGGGAGGAGAGACCCAGTACTTC
CDR3: CASSFPAGGGETQYF

J: TRBJ1-6
D: .
size: .
V: TRBV4-1
DNA: TGCGCCAGCAGCCCCGTTGGACAGAACTATAATTCACCCCTCCACTTT
CDR3: CASSPVGQNYNSPLHF

J: TRBJ2-1
D: .
size: .
V: TRBV19
DNA: TGTGCCAGTAGTATATTCGCGGGGCCCTACAATGAGCAGTTCTTC
CDR3: CASSIFAGPYNEQFF

J: TRBJ2-3
D: .
size: few
V: TRBV29-1
DNA: TGCAGCGTCCTTGCCCTAGCCACAGATACGCAGTATTTT
CDR3: CSVLALATDTQYF

J: TRBJ1-2
D: TRBD1
size: .
V: TRBV2
DNA: TGTGCCAGCAGTGAAGGCAGGGACAGGGGAACGGGCTACACCTTC
CDR3: CASSEGRDRGTGYTF

J: TRBJ2-4
D: .
size: .
V: TRBV6-1
DNA: TGTGCCAGCAGGGACAGACTAGCCAAAAACATTCAGTACTTC
CDR3: CASRDRLAKNIQYF

J: TRBJ2-7
D: .
size: few
V: TRBV5-6
DNA: TGTGCCAGCAGCTTTGAGGCAGACCGCTACGAGCAGTACTTC
CDR3: CASSFEADRYEQYF

J: TRBJ2-3
D: .
size: .
V: TRBV2
DNA: TGTACCAGCAGGGGGGGTCGTACGCCGGGGGGTTGGACAGATACGCAGTATTTT
CDR3: CTSRGGRTPGGWTDTQYF

J: TRBJ2-1
D: TRBD2
size: .
V: TRBV7-9
DNA: TGTGCCAGCAGCTTAGTCGATAGCGGGGGGAATAATGAGCAGTTCTTC
CDR3: CASSLVDSGGNNEQFF

J: TRBJ2-2
D: TRBD2
size: few
V: TRBV7-9
DNA: TGTGCCAGCAGCTTGACTAGCGGGGCGAACACCGGGGAGCTGTTTTTT
CDR3: CASSLTSGANTGELFF

J: TRBJ2-1
D: .
size: .
V: TRBV29-1
DNA: TGCAGCGTTGAGGTCCCGGGACCCAAGGGGGTGAATGAGCAGTTCTTC
CDR3: CSVEVPGPKGVNEQFF

J: TRBJ2-7
D: TRBD1
size: .
V: TRBV12-3/TRBV12-4
DNA: TGTGCCAGCGGACTTAGGACAGGGGTTAATTCCGAGCAGTACTTC
CDR3: CASGLRTGVNSEQYF

J: TRBJ2-1
D: .
size: .
V: TRBV3-1
DNA: TGTGCCAGCAGCCAAGTGGATGGGGCCTACAATGAGCAGTTCTTC
CDR3: CASSQVDGAYNEQFF

J: TRBJ2-1
D: .
size: few
V: TRBV3-1
DNA: TGTGCCAGCAGCACCCGAGGGGGGGGTTACAATGAGCAGTTCTTC
CDR3: CASSTRGGGYNEQFF

J: TRBJ2-7
D: .
size: .
V: TRBV12-3/TRBV12-4
DNA: TGTGCCAGACGGACGGAAATCTACGAGCAGTACTTC
CDR3: CARRTEIYEQYF